This TCR beta chain was sequenced in a study of technical replicates of blood from a handful of donors. Produced via immunoSEQ multiplex PCR; TCRdb's table is partial and in-frame only. The sample contains about 83,000 clones, roughly 94% of which appear only once. Germline CDR1 reads MNHEY; CDR2 reads SVGAGI. The germline V and J ends were trimmed by 5 bases and 6 bases, with 20 bases remaining between them. The CDR3 is 15 amino acids. Sequencing was performed on T cells isolated from PBMCs. The genes are TRBV6-5 and TRBJ2-7; tentative D call: TRBD1 (7 bases). This sequence was found in a human donor in good health. The chain's CDR3 is CASSRGTDRAREQYF. CDR3 bases: TGTGCCAGCAGTCGGGGGACAGACAGGGCGCGCGAGCAGTACTTC.